Included here is one T cell receptor (beta chain) sequence, with context. The record originates from a study of cytomegalovirus exposure and HLA in healthy donors. Donors showed nominal health when sampled, although they likely had unrecorded immune exposures. Vbeta (60) and Jbeta (13) primers were used in the PCR. Produced via immunoSEQ multiplex PCR; TCRdb's table is partial and in-frame only. Of around 98,000 clones listed, approximately 75% are singletons. This TCR was recovered from a woman in her forties in good health and CMV-seronegative. The specimen was PBMCs.

CDR3 loop: CASSLVGKATSSTTSSSYEQYF. CDR3 DNA: TGCGCCAGCAGCTTGGTAGGTAAGGCTACTAGTAGTACGACGTCCAGCTCCTACGAGCAGTACTTC. The chain is built from TRBV5-1 and TRBJ2-7; possibly TRBD2 for D (5 bases). Trimming pared 0 bases from V and 0 bases from J, leaving 31 bases between. The CDR3 contains 22 residues. Germline-derived CDR1 and CDR2 are SGHRS and YFSETQ.